Below, 32 T cell receptor beta chains from the same sample are listed, as sequenced in a study of T cells after yellow fever vaccination. TCRdb re-analysed the 5' RACE reads in MiXCR, keeping a single row per CDR3 protein. This table holds just under 600,000 distinct CDR3 sequences, around an eighth found once. This material consisted of PBMCs, taken on the day of the yellow fever booster vaccination. Every receptor here comes from a man aged 25 to 40 who received the YFV17D yellow fever vaccine.

The CDR3 DNA sequence: TGTGCCAGCAGCTTAAGAGGGGGACTCTATGGCTACACCTTC. Encoded protein: CASSLRGGLYGYTF. The chain couples TRBV5-4 to TRBJ1-2, with a weak D call TRBD1 (6 bases). The V gene lost 2 bases and the J gene lost 4 bases, with 12 bases spanning the gap. The CDR3 loop spans 14 amino acids. The V gene's germline CDR1 is SGHNT and CDR2 YYREEE (reference sequence). Full variable domain (missing parts from reference TRBV5-4 and TRBJ1-2): ETGVTQSPTHLIKTRGQQVTLRCSSQSGHNTVSWYQQALGQGPQFIFQYYREEENGRGNFPPRFSGLQFPNYSSELNVNALELDDSALYLCASSLRGGLYGYTFGSGTRLTVV.

The V call is TRBV11-2, the J call TRBJ2-1, with 9 bases lining up with TRBD2. Germline values: CDR1 SGHAT, CDR2 FQNNGV. CDR3 length equals 18 residues. V shed 0 bases and J 8 bases; nucleotides not matched to a gene: 14. The CDR3 DNA follows: TGTGCCAGCAGCTTAGATAGGGTAGGGCTAGCGGGGCCATATGAGCAGTTCTTC. This encodes CASSLDRVGLAGPYEQFF.

This clonotype was found a few times. The genes are TRBV7-2 and TRBJ2-5; TRBD2 is a possible D gene (5 bases). The CDR3 has 15 amino acids. In germline, CDR1 is SGHTA, CDR2 FQGNSA. V was clipped by 2 bases and J by 4 bases, with 14 bases between them. The CDR3, as DNA: TGTGCCAGCAGCTTACAGCCGGGAAGGTCAGAGACCCAGTACTTC. It specifies CASSLQPGRSETQYF.

The chain couples TRBV5-1 to TRBJ2-7, with D unclear. The CDR3 extends over 14 amino acids. Germline V gene lookup returns CDR1 SGHRS and CDR2 YFSETQ. The V end lost 0 bases, the J end lost 1 base, and 8 bases lay between the germline ends. The CDR3 protein is CASSLDSPSYEQYF. The CDR3, as DNA: TGCGCCAGCAGCTTGGATTCGCCGTCCTACGAGCAGTACTTC.

There are a few counts of this clonotype. This rearrangement joins TRBV20-1 to TRBJ2-1; TRBD2 matches 14 bases. V was clipped by 2 bases and J by 6 bases; unmatched bases: 3. Germline loops: CDR1 DFQATT, CDR2 SNEGSKA (reference sequence). This CDR3 spans 15 amino acids. DNA of the CDR3: TGCAGTGCTAGATCGGGACTAGCGGGAGTCAATGAGCAGTTCTTC. Encoded protein: CSARSGLAGVNEQFF.

The chain combines TRBV29-1 with TRBJ1-1, with a weak D call TRBD1 (5 bases). The CDR3 contains 14 residues. V lost 6 bases, J lost 1 base, and 15 bases lay in between. The germline CDR1 and CDR2 sequences are SQVTM and ANQGSEA. The DNA of the CDR3 is TGCAGCGTAGGGGCCGGGCCCCGGAACACTGAAGCTTTCTTT. Protein sequence: CSVGAGPRNTEAFF.

This clonotype has more than one count but fewer than ten. This rearrangement joins TRBV5-4 to TRBJ2-7; no clear D gene. V was shortened by 4 bases and J by 2 bases, with 10 bases between the two germline ends. The CDR3 is made up of 13 amino acids. Germline V lookup: CDR1 SGHNT, CDR2 YYREEE (reference sequence). Here the CDR3 DNA reads TGTGCCAGCAGCAACGGGTCCCCCTACGAGCAGTACTTC. Its translation: CASSNGSPYEQYF.

This clonotype was counted a few times. The rearrangement uses TRBV4-3 and TRBJ2-7, with unresolved D. Germline-derived CDR1 and CDR2 are LGHNA and YSLEER. This CDR3 comprises 14 residues. The V end was cut by 4 bases, the J end by 6 bases, with 16 bases between. The CDR3 spells CASSPKCGCAEQYF. Here the CDR3 DNA reads TGCGCCAGCAGCCCAAAGTGTGGTTGCGCCGAGCAGTACTTC.

Only a few counts were recorded for this clonotype. The V call is TRBV6-5, the J call TRBJ1-2; 7 bases agree with TRBD1. This CDR3 is 14 amino acids long. The germline CDR1 and CDR2 sequences are MNHEY and SVGAGI. Germline trimming cut 6 bases from V and 8 bases from J; bases unmatched to any gene: 12. This chain's CDR3 is CASSYLQGTGGYTF. As DNA, the CDR3 is TGTGCCAGCAGCTATCTACAGGGGACGGGAGGCTACACCTTC.

The chain employs TRBV6-2 or TRBV6-3 and TRBJ2-3; possibly TRBD2 for D (5 bases). Deletions cut 8 bases from V and 1 base from J, with 13 bases between. Germline V gives CDR1 MNHEY, CDR2 SVGEGT. CDR3 length: 14 amino acids. CDR3 nucleotide sequence: TGTGCCAGCGAAGAGGGAGTGGGCACAGATACGCAGTATTTT. This codes for CASEEGVGTDTQYF.

This clonotype was counted between two and nine times. This rearrangement joins TRBV10-3 to TRBJ1-4; TRBD1 matches 7 bases. Looked up from germline, CDR1 is ENHRY and CDR2 is SYGVKD. The CDR3 extends over 15 amino acids. J lost 0 bases, V lost 6 bases, and 4 bases had no gene match. CDR3 sequence: CAIRGDSPTNEKLFF. The CDR3 DNA sequence: TGTGCCATCAGAGGGGACAGCCCAACTAATGAAAAACTGTTTTTT.

The table lists this clonotype with a few counts. This chain joins TRBV6-1 and TRBJ2-3; TRBD2 aligns across 14 bases. This CDR3 has 16 amino acids. Losses at the gene ends were 4 bases for V and 10 bases for J; bases not matched to a gene: 10. The germline gives CDR1 MNHNS, CDR2 SASEGT. CDR3 sequence reads: CASSVSPGLAGEAQYF. The CDR3, as DNA: TGTGCCAGCAGTGTGTCTCCGGGACTAGCGGGAGAAGCGCAGTATTTT.

This clonotype has a handful of counts. CDR3 sequence (DNA): TGTGCCAGCAGCCGGTTTGAGACAGGGGGCTACGAGCAGTACTTC. Protein: CASSRFETGGYEQYF. This chain uses TRBV6-5 with TRBJ2-7; 9 bases match TRBD1. J lost 3 bases, V lost 6 bases, and 9 bases had no gene match. The germline CDR1 and CDR2 sequences are MNHEY and SVGAGI. CDR3 length: 15 residues.

This clonotype was seen only a few times. In DNA, the CDR3 is TGTGCCAGCGCCCCCTCGGGGGGGAGAGACGAGCAGTACTTC. The encoded protein is CASAPSGGRDEQYF. This chain connects TRBV7-2 to TRBJ2-7; 8 bases are shared with TRBD2. Germline-derived CDR1 and CDR2 are SGHTA and FQGNSA. The CDR3 consists of 14 residues. V was pared by 8 bases and J by 5 bases, with 11 bases of the junction left unmatched.

The chain combines TRBV11-2 with TRBJ2-3; 8 bases line up with TRBD1. From germline, CDR1 is SGHAT and CDR2 FQNNGV. The CDR3 covers 15 residues. V was clipped by 5 bases and J by 2 bases; unmatched bases: 6. CDR3 coding DNA: TGTGCCAGCAGCATCGGACAGGGCCCCACAGATACGCAGTATTTT. Protein sequence: CASSIGQGPTDTQYF. Full variable domain (rest looked up from reference TRBV11-2 and TRBJ2-3): EAGVAQSPRYKIIEKRQSVAFWCNPISGHATLYWYQQILGQGPKLLIQFQNNGVVDDSQLPKDRFSAERLKGVDSTLKIQPAKLEDSAVYLCASSIGQGPTDTQYFGPGTRLTVL.

This clonotype appeared a few times. This chain joins TRBV6-1 and TRBJ2-1; weak D call: TRBD1 (5 bases). CDR3 length: 13 residues. Trimming pared 6 bases from V and 7 bases from J, leaving 13 bases between. Germline CDR1 MNHNS, CDR2 SASEGT. The CDR3 DNA reads TGTGCCAGCAGGGGGCAAGTGTGGAATGAGCAGTTCTTC. Encoded protein: CASRGQVWNEQFF.

The table lists this clonotype with a few counts. The CDR3: CASSPNGEVAFF. In DNA, the CDR3 is TGTGCCAGCAGCCCCAATGGGGAAGTTGCTTTCTTT. The genes are TRBV3-1 and TRBJ1-1; D remains unclear. V was shortened by 4 bases and J by 11 bases, with 14 bases between the two germline ends. The CDR3 is made up of 12 amino acids. Germline assignment: CDR1 LGHDT and CDR2 YNNKEL (reference sequence).

This clonotype showed up just a few times. The chain uses TRBV6-5 and TRBJ2-7; 14 nucleotides line up with TRBD2. Germline assignment: CDR1 MNHEY and CDR2 SVGAGI. This CDR3 spans 15 amino acids. Trimming took 4 bases from V and 4 from J; bases not matched to a gene: 3. CDR3 nucleotide sequence: TGTGCCAGCAGTTCGACTAGCGGGGGGGGGTACGAGCAGTACTTC. It codes for CASSSTSGGGYEQYF.

This chain connects TRBV18 to TRBJ1-6; D not certain. This CDR3 has 15 residues. V gave up 2 bases and J gave up 1 base, with 6 bases separating them. The germline V gene encodes CDR1 KGHSH and CDR2 LQKENI. CDR3: CASSPGVSYNSPLHF. CDR3 nucleotide sequence: TGTGCCAGCTCACCAGGGGTTTCCTATAATTCACCCCTCCACTTT.

This clonotype was counted only a few times. The genes are TRBV3-1 and TRBJ2-7; D is possibly TRBD1 (7 bases). Germline CDR1 LGHDT, CDR2 YNNKEL (reference sequence). The CDR3 loop spans 12 amino acids. V lost 2 bases to trimming and J lost 11 bases, with 13 bases between them. The CDR3: CASSQRRGHEYF. The CDR3 nucleotides read TGTGCCAGCAGCCAAAGGAGGGGGCATGAGTACTTC.

The chain carries TRBV5-5 and TRBJ2-5, with 8 bases fitting TRBD1. This CDR3 region has 15 residues. In germline, CDR1 is SGHKS, CDR2 YYEKEE (reference sequence). The J segment lost 1 base and the V segment lost 3 bases, leaving 5 bases of the junction unmatched. CDR3 protein: CASSWGRGPQETQYF. DNA for the CDR3: TGTGCCAGCAGCTGGGGCAGGGGGCCCCAAGAGACCCAGTACTTC.

This clonotype appeared many times. This rearrangement joins TRBV20-1 to TRBJ1-4; D is possibly TRBD1 (6 bases). CDR3 length: 15 amino acids. From germline, CDR1 is DFQATT and CDR2 SNEGSKA (reference sequence). V was shortened by 0 bases and J by 4 bases, with 12 bases between the two germline ends. The CDR3 protein is CSARDWGAGNEKLFF. In DNA, the CDR3 is TGCAGTGCTAGAGATTGGGGGGCGGGTAATGAAAAACTGTTTTTT.

J is TRBJ1-3 and V is TRBV25-1, with D tentatively TRBD1 (5 bases). Germline values: CDR1 MGHDK, CDR2 SYGVNS. The CDR3 spans 14 residues. The ends were cut back, 2 bases at V and 1 base at J, with 6 bases in the middle. The CDR3 nucleotides read TGTGCCAGCAGTGAAGGGGGGTCTGGAAACACCATATATTTT. Its protein product is CASSEGGSGNTIYF.

The chain couples TRBV29-1 to TRBJ2-7; D is unresolved. Germline lookup yields CDR1 SQVTM and CDR2 ANQGSEA. Deletions cut 6 bases from V and 4 bases from J, with 16 bases between. CDR3 size: 13 residues. CDR3 residues: CSVGSDALYEQYF. The CDR3 region has the DNA TGCAGCGTGGGCTCGGACGCCCTTTACGAGCAGTACTTC.

The sample holds many counts of this clonotype. The V and J genes are TRBV27 and TRBJ2-1, with TRBD2 matching 9 bases. There are 14 residues in the CDR3. Unmatched junction bases numbered 4, after V lost 3 bases and J lost 7 bases. Germline-derived CDR1 and CDR2 are MNHEY and SMNVEV (reference sequence). DNA of the CDR3: TGTGCCAGCAGTTTTAGCGGGAGTGGTAATGAGCAGTTCTTC. Its protein product is CASSFSGSGNEQFF.

The chain links TRBV11-2 to TRBJ2-7; the D gene could be TRBD1 or TRBD2 (5 bases each). The CDR3 has 14 residues. V shed 3 bases and J shed 4 bases, with 13 bases lying between them. Looked up from germline, CDR1 is SGHAT and CDR2 is FQNNGV. In DNA form, the CDR3 reads TGTGCCAGCAGCTTGTGGGACCCACCTTACGAGCAGTACTTC. Translation gives CASSLWDPPYEQYF.

The chain joins TRBV5-1 to TRBJ2-3; 11 bases are a match to TRBD1. The CDR3 spans 15 residues. Unmatched junction bases numbered 4, after V lost 4 bases and J lost 3 bases. Germline assignment: CDR1 SGHRS and CDR2 YFSETQ. Here the CDR3 DNA reads TGCGCCAGCAGCGCCGGGACAGGGGGGACAGATACGCAGTATTTT. This translates into CASSAGTGGTDTQYF.

This chain uses TRBV28 with TRBJ2-1, with D unresolved. CDR1 and CDR2 from the germline V gene are MDHEN and SYDVKM. V lost 6 bases to trimming and J lost 4 bases, with 13 bases between them. CDR3 length: 14 residues. The CDR3 DNA is TGTGCCAGCAGGGGCGGACCCCTATACAATGAGCAGTTCTTC. Protein sequence: CASRGGPLYNEQFF. Complete variable domain (other parts from reference TRBV28 and TRBJ2-1): DVKVTQSSRYLVKRTGEKVFLECVQDMDHENMFWYRQDPGLGLRLIYFSYDVKMKEKGDIPEGYSVSREKKERFSLILESASTNQTSMYLCASRGGPLYNEQFFGPGTRLTVL.

This clonotype has more than one count but fewer than ten. This rearrangement joins TRBV5-1 to TRBJ2-7, with 10 bases that match TRBD2. J lost 1 base, V lost 2 bases, and 6 bases had no gene match. Per the germline V gene, CDR1 is SGHRS and CDR2 is YFSETQ. This CDR3 contains 16 residues. CDR3 in DNA: TGCGCCAGCAGCTTTGACGGACTAGCGGAATCCTACGAGCAGTACTTC. This translates into CASSFDGLAESYEQYF. Looking up the rest from reference TRBV5-1 and TRBJ2-7 gives the full variable domain: KAGVTQTPRYLIKTRGQQVTLSCSPISGHRSVSWYQQTPGQGLQFLFEYFSETQRNKGNFPGRFSGRQFSNSRSEMNVSTLELGDSALYLCASSFDGLAESYEQYFGPGTRLTVT.

This clonotype was counted between two and nine times. This chain joins TRBV12-3 or TRBV12-4 and TRBJ1-5; 8 positions agree with TRBD1. The length of the CDR3 is 17 residues. Trimming removed 5 bases from V and 2 bases from J; junction bases left unmatched: 11. The CDR3 DNA reads TGTGCCAGCAGTCCTAGCCAGGGGGCAGCGGGCAATCAGCCCCAGCATTTT. This encodes CASSPSQGAAGNQPQHF.

The chain links TRBV6-2 or TRBV6-3 to TRBJ2-7, with a possible D match to TRBD2 (5 bases). The CDR3 runs 16 residues. Germline V gene lookup returns CDR1 MNHEY and CDR2 SVGEGT. V was clipped by 4 bases and J by 0 bases, with 16 bases between them. In DNA form, the CDR3 reads TGTGCCAGCAGTTCATGGAGGTGGCAAAGCTCCTACGAGCAGTACTTC. Protein sequence: CASSSWRWQSSYEQYF.

This clonotype has at least ten counts. The chain carries TRBV20-1 and TRBJ2-3; 7 nucleotides align to TRBD2. CDR1 is DFQATT and CDR2 is SNEGSKA in the germline V gene (reference sequence). V gave up 4 bases and J gave up 6 bases; unmatched junction bases: 7. This CDR3 is built from 13 residues. In DNA form, the CDR3 reads TGCAGTGCTAAATCGGCGGGAGTCGATACGCAGTATTTT. Translated: CSAKSAGVDTQYF.